The 24 T cell receptor beta chains listed next were all sequenced from one sample in a study of T cell repertoires in cytomegalovirus infection (dated by TCRdb to between 2018 and 2021). No antigen has been assigned to these receptors. Sequencer: Illumina HiSeq 1500. TCRdb reanalyzed the raw reads on its own, using fastp at Q25 for trimming and MiXCR for clone calling, and kept in-frame beta chains. Under each unique CDR3 protein, matching rows form one entry showing the most common genes and DNA. The sample data list some 940,000 distinct CDR3 sequences, and approximately 30% of these were observed just once. The ten largest clones take up around 15% of the sample. The sample's treatment or condition label, in plain terms: in vitro stimulation with specific CMV peptide epitopes to enrich CMV-specific T cells. This specimen consisted of cultured CD8+ T cells from PBMCs, obtained from culture after CMV antigen stimulation. These receptors all come from a human donor in good health (CMV status not recorded). Some clones in this sample may be carry-over from other donors' samples.

This clonotype occurred many times. At one boundary the junction diverges from the germline segment, which might be a read error. The chain combines TRBV7-9 with TRBJ2-2, with 7 bases aligning to TRBD2. Germline V gives CDR1 SEHNR, CDR2 FQNEAQ (reference sequence). This CDR3 comprises 14 residues. CDR3 amino acids: CASNLPSGYGELFF. The DNA of the CDR3 is TGTGCCAGCAACTTACCTAGCGGCTACGGGGAGCTGTTTTTT.

This chain joins TRBV9 and TRBJ1-1; no reliable D call. Per germline, CDR1 SGDLS and CDR2 YYNGEE. The CDR3 is made up of 14 amino acids. V lost 0 bases and J 5 bases, leaving 11 bases between the germline ends. The DNA of the CDR3 is TGTGCCAGCAGCGTAGGCGGGGATCGGACTGAAGCTTTCTTT. It translates to CASSVGGDRTEAFF.

V is TRBV11-2 and J is TRBJ2-6, with D unclear. Germline V gives CDR1 SGHAT, CDR2 FQNNGV. Trimming left V 6 bases short and J 2 bases short, with 14 bases between. This CDR3 comprises 16 residues. In nucleotides, the CDR3 is TGTGCCAGCAGTCCCTTGGGCCGGACTGGGGCCAACGTCCTGACTTTC. Translation gives CASSPLGRTGANVLTF. The whole variable domain, filled in from reference TRBV11-2 and TRBJ2-6, reads EAGVAQSPRYKIIEKRQSVAFWCNPISGHATLYWYQQILGQGPKLLIQFQNNGVVDDSQLPKDRFSAERLKGVDSTLKIQPAKLEDSAVYLCASSPLGRTGANVLTFGAGSRLTVL.

The genes are TRBV7-6 and TRBJ1-1, with 8 positions matching TRBD1. From germline, CDR1 is SGHVS and CDR2 FNYEAQ. V shed 4 bases and J 0 bases; nucleotides not matched to a gene: 7. The CDR3 spans 16 residues. CDR3: CASSSDREIMNTEAFF. In DNA form, the CDR3 reads TGTGCCAGCAGCTCGGACAGGGAAATCATGAACACTGAAGCTTTCTTT.

The chain recombines TRBV20-1 with TRBJ1-3; D not certain. V lost 6 bases to trimming and J lost 0 bases, with 12 bases between them. The CDR3 has 14 residues. The germline CDR1 and CDR2 sequences are DFQATT and SNEGSKA (reference sequence). The CDR3 region is CSASTYFSGNTIYF. The DNA of the CDR3 is TGCAGTGCCTCGACATATTTCTCTGGAAACACCATATATTTT.

This CDR3 is CASSVEAGVTGELFF. Written as DNA, the CDR3 is TGTGCCAGCAGCGTAGAGGCAGGGGTTACCGGGGAGCTGTTTTTT. The gene calls are TRBV9 and TRBJ2-2; possibly TRBD1 for D (6 bases). The germline CDR1 and CDR2 sequences are SGDLS and YYNGEE. The ends were cut back, 0 bases at V and 5 bases at J, with 11 bases in the middle. The CDR3 runs to 15 residues.

This clonotype was detected a few times. J is TRBJ2-1 and V is TRBV6-5; 9 nucleotides match TRBD2. This CDR3 spans 15 amino acids. Losses at the gene ends were 6 bases for V and 0 bases for J; bases not matched to a gene: 3. Germline lookup yields CDR1 MNHEY and CDR2 SVGAGI. The CDR3, as DNA: TGTGCCAGCAGAATTAGCGGGAGCTCCTACAATGAGCAGTTCTTC. This translates into CASRISGSSYNEQFF.

For this clonotype: Germline is not matched at one junction end, which may reflect a read error. The chain couples TRBV20-1 to TRBJ2-2; D is possibly TRBD1 or TRBD2 (5 bases each). Germline CDR1 is DFQATT and CDR2 is SNEGSKA (reference sequence). CDR3 length: 15 amino acids. CDR3 region: CSARGGASITGELSF. DNA of the CDR3: TGCAGTGCTAGAGGTGGGGCTAGTATCACCGGGGAGCTGTCTTTT.

The chain recombines TRBV6-6 with TRBJ2-1, with D perhaps matching TRBD1 (6 bases). Trimming left V 1 base short and J 4 bases short, with 11 bases between. There are 15 residues in the CDR3. Germline V gene lookup returns CDR1 MNHNY and CDR2 SVGAGI (reference sequence). The CDR3 is CASSYLTGTYNEQFF. The CDR3 DNA reads as TGTGCCAGCAGTTACTTGACGGGGACATACAATGAGCAGTTCTTC.

This clonotype came up a few times. The rearrangement links TRBV7-6 to TRBJ2-7; D is perhaps TRBD2 (5 bases). From germline, CDR1 is SGHVS and CDR2 FNYEAQ. Trimming stripped 1 base from V and 7 bases from J, with 8 bases between. The CDR3 length is 12 residues. CDR3 nucleotide sequence: TGTGCCAGCAGCTTAGGGAGGATGGAGCAGTACTTC. This translates into CASSLGRMEQYF.

Only a few counts were recorded for this clonotype. DNA for the CDR3: TGTGCCAGCAGTCCCTTGGGGCCGAGAGACTATGGCTACACCTTC. Residues: CASSPLGPRDYGYTF. The chain links TRBV6-5 to TRBJ1-2, with TRBD1 as a possible D gene (5 bases). The germline gives CDR1 MNHEY, CDR2 SVGAGI. The germline V and J ends were trimmed by 5 bases and 3 bases, with 16 bases remaining between them. The CDR3 runs 15 residues.

This clonotype was seen many times. This chain uses TRBV12-5 with TRBJ2-2; no firm D call. Trimming shortened V by 5 bases and J by 2 bases, and 0 bases separated the two germline ends. The CDR3 totals 11 residues. The germline V gene has CDR1 LGHNT and CDR2 FRNRAP. Here the CDR3 reads CASGNTGELFF. DNA of the CDR3: TGTGCTAGTGGTAACACCGGGGAGCTGTTTTTT.

The V and J genes are TRBV20-1 and TRBJ1-1; no definite D call. This CDR3 has 16 amino acids. V was clipped by 0 bases and J by 1 base, with 15 bases between them. Germline V lookup: CDR1 DFQATT, CDR2 SNEGSKA (reference sequence). The CDR3 loop reads CSARDFRSPPNTEAFF. In DNA form, the CDR3 reads TGCAGTGCTAGAGATTTCCGGTCCCCCCCGAACACTGAAGCTTTCTTT.

The J gene is TRBJ2-2, the V gene TRBV20-1, with 7 nucleotides matching TRBD2. CDR3 size: 14 residues. Trimming cost V 0 bases and J 6 bases; bases outside gene matches: 4. Germline CDR1 is DFQATT and CDR2 is SNEGSKA (reference sequence). The CDR3 DNA sequence: TGCAGTGCTAGAGATCGCCGGGGGGCCGGGGAGCTGTTTTTT. Residues: CSARDRRGAGELFF.

This clonotype was picked up a small number of times. The chain uses TRBV15 and TRBJ2-3; 13 nucleotides line up with TRBD2. Per germline, CDR1 LNHNV and CDR2 YYDKDF (reference sequence). V gave up 1 base and J gave up 3 bases; unmatched junction bases: 7. CDR3 length: 18 residues. CDR3: CATSRAMMTSGGTDTQYF. In DNA form, the CDR3 reads TGTGCCACCAGCAGAGCCATGATGACTAGCGGGGGGACAGATACGCAGTATTTT.

V gene TRBV15 combines with J gene TRBJ1-3; 8 nucleotides align to TRBD1. CDR1 and CDR2 (germline): LNHNV, YYDKDF (reference sequence). The ends lost 5 bases at V and 0 bases at J; junction bases unmatched: 9. This CDR3 contains 17 residues. The CDR3 protein is CATSPSGGSSSGNTIYF. The DNA for the CDR3 is TGTGCCACCAGCCCATCAGGGGGCAGTTCCTCTGGAAACACCATATATTTT.

The rearrangement joins TRBV7-9 to TRBJ1-5, with D unresolved. This CDR3 is 14 amino acids long. CDR1 is SEHNR, CDR2 FQNEAQ, per germline (reference sequence). Trimming cost V 3 bases and J 1 base, with 7 bases left between them. CDR3 in DNA: TGTGCCAGCAGCTTGGATCCAAGCAATCAGCCCCAGCATTTT. Protein: CASSLDPSNQPQHF.

The chain combines TRBV12-3 or TRBV12-4 with TRBJ2-3; TRBD2 matches 11 bases. Trimming removed 6 bases from V and 4 bases from J; junction bases left unmatched: 9. The CDR3 has 16 residues. For the CDR3, the DNA is TGTGCCAGCAGCTGGAGGGGGACTAGCGGCCCAGATACGCAGTATTTT. Protein product: CASSWRGTSGPDTQYF.

The chain uses TRBV5-4 and TRBJ2-7; TRBD2 aligns across 7 bases. The germline V gene encodes CDR1 SGHNT and CDR2 YYREEE (reference sequence). The ends lost 4 bases at V and 7 bases at J; junction bases unmatched: 11. The CDR3 contains 14 residues. CDR3: CASSVRAGREEQYF. DNA for the CDR3: TGTGCCAGCAGCGTTAGGGCAGGGAGGGAAGAGCAGTACTTC.

Remarks on this clonotype: A clone one base away is much larger, so this may be a read error. The rearrangement joins TRBV7-2 to TRBJ1-2; D remains unclear. Germline-derived CDR1 and CDR2 are SGHTA and FQGNSA. CDR3 length equals 13 residues. CDR3 in amino acids: CVSSLGRSYGYTF. CDR3 DNA sequence: TGTGTCAGCAGCTTAGGGCGGAGCTATGGCTACACCTTC. Supplemented by reference TRBV7-2 and TRBJ1-2, the full variable domain reads GAGVSQSPSNKVTEKGKDVELRCDPISGHTALYWYRQSLGQGLEFLIYFQGNSAPDKSGLPSDRFSAERTGGSVSTLTIQRTQQEDSAVYLCVSSLGRSYGYTFGSGTRLTVV.

This sequence joins TRBV12-3 or TRBV12-4 and TRBJ1-3; 7 bases line up with TRBD1. The CDR3 is 17 amino acids. V was pared by 4 bases and J by 2 bases, with 11 bases of the junction left unmatched. For the CDR3, the DNA is TGTGCCAGCAGTTCCCTCCGGGACAGCTCCCCTGGAAACACCATATATTTT. This sequence encodes CASSSLRDSSPGNTIYF.

As for this clonotype: One junction end disagrees with the germline gene, perhaps due to a read error. The chain has TRBV9 and TRBJ2-3; 9 nucleotides match TRBD2. This CDR3 has 11 residues. CDR1 is SGDLS, CDR2 YYNGEE, per germline. The CDR3 DNA follows: TGTGCCATTCTTGGAGCGGGGGGCACCTGTTTT. It encodes CAILGAGGTCF. Together with reference TRBV9 and TRBJ2-3, the CDR3 gives the full variable domain: DSGVTQTPKHLITATGQRVTLRCSPRSGDLSVYWYQQSLDQGLQFLIQYYNGEERAKGNILERFSAQQFPDLHSELNLSSLELGDSALYFCAILGAGGTCFGPGTRLTVL.

This clonotype was seen repeatedly, ten times or more. The V gene is TRBV7-2, the J gene TRBJ1-4, with a weak D call TRBD1 (5 bases). Trimming left V 3 bases short and J 3 bases short, with 14 bases between. Per the germline V gene, CDR1 is SGHTA and CDR2 is FQGNSA. This CDR3 has 16 residues. The chain's CDR3 is CASSFTSRGSNEKLFF. The CDR3 DNA is TGTGCCAGCAGCTTTACTTCGAGGGGTTCTAATGAAAAACTGTTTTTT.

This clonotype showed up many times. V is TRBV7-8 and J is TRBJ2-7; unclear D gene. The CDR3 sequence is 13 residues long. V lost 5 bases, J lost 4 bases, and 12 bases lay in between. The germline gives CDR1 SGHVS, CDR2 FQNEAQ. DNA of the CDR3: TGTGCCAGCAGCCGCCCCTACGAATACGAGCAGTACTTC. It translates to CASSRPYEYEQYF.